This T cell receptor (beta chain) was documented in a study of T cell changes during pregnancy in multiple sclerosis. Libraries were prepared by immunoSEQ multiplex PCR; TCRdb keeps only in-frame clonotypes and omits some of them. The profile shows about 110,000 clones, around 90% of them singletons. The germline CDR1 and CDR2 sequences are ENHRY and SYGVKD. V gave up 3 bases and J gave up 4 bases, with 9 bases separating them. The CDR3 consists of 13 residues. The sequence was obtained from a female donor with multiple sclerosis, enrolled in a pregnancy study. This chain connects TRBV10-3 to TRBJ1-2; D unclear. The starting material was peripheral blood, obtained after pregnancy. In DNA, the CDR3 is TGTGCCATCAGTGACACAGACGTCTATGGCTACACCTTC. This codes for CAISDTDVYGYTF.